The 29 T cell receptor beta chains given below trace back to one sample, sequenced in a study of cytomegalovirus exposure and HLA in healthy donors. The PCR was carried out with 60 Vbeta primers and 13 Jbeta primers. Repertoires were generated with immunoSEQ multiplex PCR, while TCRdb's copy carries only in-frame clones and drops some. Among some 180,000 clones listed, 87% were seen once. Sequenced sample: PBMCs. These receptors were taken from a girl under three years old in good health and CMV-seronegative.

This clone has just one count. The chain employs TRBV7-8 and TRBJ2-7, with 7 bases fitting TRBD1. J was trimmed by 2 bases and V by 5 bases; bases with no gene match: 6. Germline CDR1 SGHVS, CDR2 FQNEAQ. The CDR3 spans 14 residues. The CDR3 sequence: CASSQDRSAYEQYF. The CDR3 nucleotides are TGTGCCAGCAGCCAGGACAGGTCTGCCTACGAGCAGTACTTC.

This clone appeared once. The chain employs TRBV4-1 and TRBJ2-5; D might be TRBD2 (5 bases). The J call may be wrong; the DNA end is better matched by TRBJ2-7. Germline V gives CDR1 MGHRA, CDR2 YSYEKL. The CDR3 extends over 17 amino acids. The CDR3 bases are TGCGCCAGCAGCCAAGATCGGGTACGGAGGATCTCCTACGAGCAGTACTTC. Translation gives CASSQDRVRRISYEQYF.

The genes are TRBV4-1 and TRBJ2-5; 10 bases line up with TRBD2. The germline V gene has CDR1 MGHRA and CDR2 YSYEKL. CDR3 length: 18 residues. V was clipped by 0 bases and J by 5 bases; unmatched bases: 12. The CDR3 reads CASSQEEQRGGGAETQYF. CDR3 coding DNA: TGCGCCAGCAGCCAAGAAGAGCAGCGGGGGGGCGGCGCGGAGACCCAGTACTTC.

V and J are TRBV6-4 and TRBJ1-1, with TRBD1 matching 7 bases. After removal of 2 bases from V and 7 bases from J, the junction contained 4 bases not matched to a gene. This CDR3 comprises 13 residues. The germline gives CDR1 MRHNA, CDR2 SNTAGT. The CDR3 sequence: CASSDNRGSEAFF. CDR3 coding DNA: TGTGCCAGCAGTGACAACAGGGGCAGTGAAGCTTTCTTT.

In its sample, this clone was seen once. This chain uses TRBV30 with TRBJ1-1; no clear D gene. CDR3 size: 13 residues. Trimming took 0 bases from V and 3 from J, leaving 8 bases between them. CDR1 and CDR2 from the germline V gene are GTSNPN and SVGIG (reference sequence). CDR3 residues: CAWSVAGHTEAFF. The CDR3 nucleotides are TGTGCCTGGAGTGTAGCAGGTCACACTGAAGCTTTCTTT. The whole variable domain, filled in from reference TRBV30 and TRBJ1-1, reads SQTIHQWPATLVQPVGSPLSLECTVEGTSNPNLYWYRQAAGRGLQLLFYSVGIGQISSEVPQNLSASRPQDRQFILSSKKLLLSDSGFYLCAWSVAGHTEAFFGQGTRLTVV.

V usage is TRBV13 and J usage is TRBJ2-7; 7 bases align to TRBD2. This CDR3 is 15 amino acids long. The J segment lost 7 bases and the V segment lost 5 bases, leaving 14 bases of the junction unmatched. Germline-derived CDR1 and CDR2 are PRHDT and FYEKMQ (reference sequence). The chain's CDR3 is CASSAGTTRSWEQYF. In nucleotides, the CDR3 is TGTGCCAGCAGCGCTGGGACTACAAGATCGTGGGAGCAGTACTTC.

The CDR3 DNA sequence: TGTGCCAGCAGTTATGGCGGCGGTAACACCATATATTTT. This sequence encodes CASSYGGGNTIYF. The gene calls are TRBV6-5 and TRBJ1-3; D gene ambiguous. V lost 3 bases and J lost 7, with 10 bases in between. The CDR3 extends over 13 amino acids. From germline, CDR1 is MNHEY and CDR2 SVGAGI.

This clone was found a few times. This chain links TRBV6-1 with TRBJ2-1, with 10 nucleotides matching TRBD2. The CDR3 covers 13 residues. The ends lost 7 bases at V and 5 bases at J; junction bases unmatched: 2. Germline loops: CDR1 MNHNS, CDR2 SASEGT. The CDR3 spells CASILAGNNEQFF. CDR3 nucleotides: TGTGCCAGCATACTAGCGGGGAACAATGAGCAGTTCTTC.

The rearrangement links TRBV6-1 to TRBJ1-4; no clear D. V lost 10 bases and J 7 bases, leaving 19 bases between the germline ends. The CDR3 covers 14 residues. Germline V gene lookup returns CDR1 MNHNS and CDR2 SASEGT. The CDR3 DNA is TGTGCCACCCCCGGGGAGGGTGAAAGTGAAAAACTGTTTTTT. Amino acids: CATPGEGESEKLFF.

The chain is built from TRBV7-2 and TRBJ2-3; D is perhaps TRBD2 (6 bases). Per germline, CDR1 SGHTA and CDR2 FQGNSA. Trimming removed 7 bases from V and 4 bases from J, with 15 bases in between. The CDR3 is made up of 14 amino acids. CDR3 amino acids: CASTLSGPADTQYF. CDR3 bases: TGTGCCAGCACCCTTAGCGGTCCGGCAGATACGCAGTATTTT.

The J gene is TRBJ2-7, the V gene TRBV5-1, with 8 bases that match TRBD1. V shed 4 bases and J 9 bases; nucleotides not matched to a gene: 6. This CDR3 contains 12 residues. Germline CDR1 and CDR2: SGHRS and YFSETQ. CDR3 sequence: CASSRQGSGQYF. In DNA form, the CDR3 reads TGCGCCAGCAGCAGACAGGGGTCGGGGCAGTACTTC.

The chain is built from TRBV6-5 and TRBJ1-1, with D unclear. CDR1 is MNHEY, CDR2 SVGAGI, per germline. The CDR3 loop spans 13 amino acids. The ends were cut back, 2 bases at V and 1 base at J, with 5 bases in the middle. The CDR3: CASSYGQNTEAFF. DNA of the CDR3: TGTGCCAGCAGTTACGGCCAGAACACTGAAGCTTTCTTT.

This clone has only one observation. This chain connects TRBV29-1 to TRBJ2-5; the match to TRBD1 covers 9 bases. V lost 7 bases to trimming and J lost 5 bases; unmatched junction nucleotides: 5. CDR1 is SQVTM, CDR2 ANQGSEA, per germline. This CDR3 is 12 amino acids long. CDR3 coding DNA: TGCAGCGCCGGGACAGGGATGGAGACCCAGTACTTC. This encodes CSAGTGMETQYF.

The rearrangement links TRBV4-1 to TRBJ2-1; tentatively, D is TRBD2 (6 bases). This CDR3 has 19 amino acids. Germline V CDR1 and CDR2: MGHRA, YSYEKL. Trimming left V 4 bases short and J 0 bases short, with 22 bases between. The CDR3 protein is CASSPPPGLKEGSYNEQFF. In DNA, the CDR3 is TGCGCCAGCAGCCCCCCGCCAGGCCTAAAGGAGGGCTCCTACAATGAGCAGTTCTTC.

The V call is TRBV7-9, the J call TRBJ2-1, with TRBD2 matching 15 bases. Germline lookup yields CDR1 SEHNR and CDR2 FQNEAQ (reference sequence). This CDR3 is built from 18 residues. V was clipped by 3 bases and J by 3 bases; unmatched bases: 6. The CDR3 region has the DNA TGTGCCAGCAGCTTGGGGACTAGCGGGAGGTTCCTCTACAATGAGCAGTTCTTC. Its translation: CASSLGTSGRFLYNEQFF.

In nucleotides, the CDR3 is TGTGCCTGGAGTGTTTATGCGGGGAACACCGGGGAGCTGTTTTTT. As protein: CAWSVYAGNTGELFF. J is TRBJ2-2 and V is TRBV30, with D possibly being TRBD2 (5 bases). The V gene's germline CDR1 is GTSNPN and CDR2 SVGIG (reference sequence). The CDR3 runs 15 residues. V shed 0 bases and J shed 1 base, with 9 bases lying between them.

This clone came up once. This chain uses TRBV4-3 with TRBJ2-7, with D hard to call. The length of the CDR3 is 15 residues. Trimming shortened V by 0 bases and J by 2 bases, and 11 bases separated the two germline ends. CDR1 LGHNA and CDR2 YSLEER come from the germline V gene. CDR3 bases: TGCGCCAGCAGCCAAGATTACGCGGTTACCTACGAGCAGTACTTC. Protein sequence: CASSQDYAVTYEQYF.

Here the CDR3 reads CASSKDRGRGSSYNEQFF. In DNA, the CDR3 is TGTGCCAGCAGCAAGGACAGGGGGCGCGGGAGCTCCTACAATGAGCAGTTCTTC. This rearrangement joins TRBV5-4 to TRBJ2-1, with 11 bases matching TRBD1. Germline trimming cut 4 bases from V and 0 bases from J; bases unmatched to any gene: 9. CDR3 length: 18 amino acids. Germline V CDR1 and CDR2: SGHNT, YYREEE (reference sequence).

Concerning this clone itself: This sample includes further DNA sequences coding for the same CDR3. This sequence joins TRBV5-4 and TRBJ1-3; D unresolved. The germline CDR1 and CDR2 sequences are SGHNT and YYREEE (reference sequence). The V end lost 0 bases, the J end lost 0 bases, and 7 bases lay between the germline ends. The CDR3 length is 15 residues. For the CDR3, the DNA is TGTGCCAGCAGCTTGGGACGGGGCTCTGGAAACACCATATATTTT. Residues: CASSLGRGSGNTIYF.

The V gene is TRBV30, the J gene TRBJ2-6; D is possibly TRBD2 (6 bases). The CDR3 loop spans 16 amino acids. V was clipped by 1 base and J by 2 bases, with 12 bases between them. CDR1 is GTSNPN, CDR2 SVGIG, per germline (reference sequence). The CDR3 reads CAWSGGSGAGANVLTF. The DNA of the CDR3 is TGTGCCTGGAGTGGGGGCTCGGGGGCTGGGGCCAACGTCCTGACTTTC. Based on the CDR3 plus reference TRBV30 and TRBJ2-6, the full variable domain is SQTIHQWPATLVQPVGSPLSLECTVEGTSNPNLYWYRQAAGRGLQLLFYSVGIGQISSEVPQNLSASRPQDRQFILSSKKLLLSDSGFYLCAWSGGSGAGANVLTFGAGSRLTVL.

This clone was found a few times. The V call is TRBV18, the J call TRBJ1-1; 8 bases are shared with TRBD1. V trimming: 3 bases; J trimming: 3 bases; junction bases outside the gene matches: 3. Germline lookup yields CDR1 KGHSH and CDR2 LQKENI. The CDR3 runs 14 residues. CDR3 DNA sequence: TGTGCCAGCTCACCCACGACAGGGGACACTGAAGCTTTCTTT. Its translation: CASSPTTGDTEAFF.

The rearrangement uses TRBV7-9 and TRBJ2-1, with D tentatively TRBD1 (6 bases). CDR3 length: 15 residues. Deletions cut 3 bases from V and 10 bases from J, with 19 bases between. Germline values: CDR1 SEHNR, CDR2 FQNEAQ (reference sequence). CDR3 nucleotides: TGTGCCAGCAGCTTCCCCGACAGGAACAGCGGAGAGCAGTTCTTC. Translated, it gives CASSFPDRNSGEQFF.

This clone was detected once. The chain recombines TRBV5-6 with TRBJ1-1; D ambiguous. The CDR3 runs 13 residues. V lost 0 bases and J lost 7, with 10 bases in between. From germline, CDR1 is SGHDT and CDR2 YYEEEE. The chain's CDR3 is CASSLVVRGEAFF. The CDR3 DNA sequence: TGTGCCAGCAGCTTGGTAGTGAGAGGTGAAGCTTTCTTT.

This chain links TRBV20-1 with TRBJ2-5, with D perhaps TRBD2 (6 bases). Germline V lookup: CDR1 DFQATT, CDR2 SNEGSKA (reference sequence). CDR3 length: 11 amino acids. V was shortened by 8 bases and J by 4 bases, with 11 bases between the two germline ends. CDR3 bases: TGCAGTATGACTAGGGTAGAGACCCAGTACTTC. It translates to CSMTRVETQYF.

In DNA, the CDR3 is TGTGCCAGCAGCTTGAGGGGCTATGGCTACACCTTC. Its translation is CASSLRGYGYTF. The chain couples TRBV5-6 to TRBJ1-2; D possibly corresponds to TRBD1 (5 bases). CDR1 and CDR2 (germline): SGHDT, YYEEEE. Trimming stripped 1 base from V and 4 bases from J, with 5 bases between. There are 12 residues in the CDR3.

This sequence joins TRBV7-2 and TRBJ2-3; D is ambiguous. This CDR3 has 13 residues. The germline CDR1 and CDR2 sequences are SGHTA and FQGNSA. Trimming left V 5 bases short and J 2 bases short, with 8 bases between. The CDR3 bases are TGTGCCAGCAGCCCCTTATCCACAGATACGCAGTATTTT. It translates to CASSPLSTDTQYF.

This clone has a handful of counts. The chain uses TRBV4-1 and TRBJ1-5; no clear D. With 3 bases removed from V and 0 bases from J, the gap between germline ends came to 9 bases. CDR1 is MGHRA, CDR2 YSYEKL, per germline. The CDR3 extends over 15 amino acids. The CDR3 sequence: CASSQQYFSNQPQHF. As DNA, the CDR3 is TGCGCCAGCAGCCAGCAATACTTTAGCAATCAGCCCCAGCATTTT.

The chain joins TRBV27 to TRBJ1-4; D unresolved. The CDR3 extends over 14 amino acids. Trimming cost V 5 bases and J 5 bases, with 12 bases left between them. The V gene's germline CDR1 is MNHEY and CDR2 SMNVEV (reference sequence). The CDR3 sequence is CASSPHRENEKLFF. The CDR3 coding sequence is TGTGCCAGCAGTCCTCACCGGGAAAATGAAAAACTGTTTTTT. Full variable domain (missing parts from reference TRBV27 and TRBJ1-4): EAQVTQNPRYLITVTGKKLTVTCSQNMNHEYMSWYRQDPGLGLRQIYYSMNVEVTDKGDVPEGYKVSRKEKRNFPLILESPSPNQTSLYFCASSPHRENEKLFFGSGTQLSVL.

The gene calls are TRBV23-1 and TRBJ1-6, with a tentative D call TRBD1 (5 bases). TRBV23-1 falls under the ORF class, with uncertain function. The CDR3 covers 15 residues. Trimming took 0 bases from V and 7 from J, leaving 10 bases between them. The CDR3 loop is CASSQSPGKNSPLHF. CDR3 in DNA: TGCGCCAGCAGTCAATCGCCAGGGAAAAATTCACCCCTCCACTTT.